The 29 T cell receptor beta chains given below trace back to one sample, sequenced in a study of blood T cell repertoires in COVID-19. Repertoires were generated with immunoSEQ multiplex PCR, while TCRdb's copy carries only in-frame clones and drops some. This repertoire shows 110,000 to 150,000 clones, over 70% found once; its top ten account for approximately 8.6%. Sequencing used peripheral blood. The receptors originated from a man between 50 and 59 years old with active or convalescent COVID-19.

The chain employs TRBV6-5 and TRBJ1-2; tentative D call: TRBD1 (6 bases). V lost 2 bases and J 7 bases, leaving 14 bases between the germline ends. Looked up from germline, CDR1 is MNHEY and CDR2 is SVGAGI. The CDR3 covers 14 residues. The CDR3 is CASSYGQGGGGYTF. The CDR3 DNA follows: TGTGCCAGCAGTTACGGTCAGGGAGGGGGTGGCTACACCTTC.

This clone was observed many times. This sequence joins TRBV13 and TRBJ2-5; 9 nucleotides line up with TRBD2. After removal of 6 bases from V and 1 base from J, the junction contained 3 bases not matched to a gene. CDR1 is PRHDT and CDR2 is FYEKMQ in the germline V gene (reference sequence). This CDR3 region has 14 residues. This chain's CDR3 is CASSWTSAQETQYF. The CDR3 DNA reads as TGTGCCAGCAGTTGGACTAGCGCCCAAGAGACCCAGTACTTC. Full variable domain (rest looked up from reference TRBV13 and TRBJ2-5): AAGVIQSPRHLIKEKRETATLKCYPIPRHDTVYWYQQGPGQDPQFLISFYEKMQSDKGSIPDRFSAQQFSDYHSELNMSSLELGDSALYFCASSWTSAQETQYFGPGTRLLVL.

This clone occurred a few times. V and J are TRBV6-5 and TRBJ2-3; 10 bases agree with TRBD2. The CDR3 is made up of 15 amino acids. V lost 0 bases to trimming and J lost 5 bases; unmatched junction nucleotides: 2. Per the germline V gene, CDR1 is MNHEY and CDR2 is SVGAGI. CDR3 DNA: TGTGCCAGCAGTTACTCAAGACTAGCGGGAGATACGCAGTATTTT. It is translated as CASSYSRLAGDTQYF.

The genes are TRBV9 and TRBJ2-3; 9 positions agree with TRBD2. The CDR3 has 17 amino acids. CDR1 and CDR2 from the germline V gene are SGDLS and YYNGEE. V was pared by 0 bases and J by 5 bases, with 10 bases of the junction left unmatched. The chain's CDR3 is CASSVGLSGSSKDTQYF. CDR3 DNA sequence: TGTGCCAGCAGCGTAGGCCTTAGCGGGAGTTCAAAAGATACGCAGTATTTT.

This chain's CDR3 is CASTRDRAVEQFF. CDR3 in DNA: TGTGCCAGCACCAGGGACAGGGCGGTTGAGCAGTTCTTC. This sequence joins TRBV7-2 and TRBJ2-1; 9 bases agree with TRBD1. Germline lookup yields CDR1 SGHTA and CDR2 FQGNSA. The CDR3 length is 13 residues. Unmatched junction bases numbered 7, after V lost 7 bases and J lost 9 bases.

This clone was detected ten times or more. This chain links TRBV27 with TRBJ2-7; possibly TRBD2 for D (5 bases). This CDR3 contains 15 residues. The germline V gene encodes CDR1 MNHEY and CDR2 SMNVEV (reference sequence). Trimming took 0 bases from V and 6 from J, leaving 15 bases between them. The CDR3 nucleotides read TGTGCCAGCAGTTTATCCTGGGCCTCGCGGGTCGAGCAGTACTTC. It specifies CASSLSWASRVEQYF.

This rearrangement joins TRBV3-1 (or the pseudogene TRBV3-2) to TRBJ2-5; 7 bases are shared with TRBD2. V dropped 4 bases and J dropped 2; count of bases not matched to a gene: 16. The CDR3 covers 18 residues. Germline assignment: CDR1 LGHDT and CDR2 YNNKEL (reference sequence). Written as DNA, the CDR3 is TGTGCCAGCAGCCCGGGCACTAGTGGAGTGGGGGGGCAAGAGACCCAGTACTTC. Translated: CASSPGTSGVGGQETQYF.

V usage is TRBV9 and J usage is TRBJ1-2, with unresolved D. Trimming shortened V by 4 bases and J by 4 bases, and 17 bases separated the two germline ends. The CDR3 sequence is 15 residues long. Germline CDR1 reads SGDLS; CDR2 reads YYNGEE. The CDR3 loop reads CASSPPQRWVYGYTF. Here the CDR3 DNA reads TGTGCCAGCAGCCCCCCACAGCGGTGGGTCTATGGCTACACCTTC.

This chain uses TRBV2 with TRBJ2-3; the match to TRBD2 covers 7 bases. Germline CDR1 and CDR2: SNHLY and FYNNEI. Unmatched junction bases numbered 10, after V lost 3 bases and J lost 4 bases. The CDR3 loop spans 16 amino acids. In DNA form, the CDR3 reads TGTGCCAGCAGTGACCCGGGACTACCAGCATCAGATACGCAGTATTTT. Translated, it gives CASSDPGLPASDTQYF. Combining the CDR3 with reference TRBV2 and TRBJ2-3 gives the whole variable domain EPEVTQTPSHQVTQMGQEVILRCVPISNHLYFYWYRQILGQKVEFLVSFYNNEISEKSEIFDDQFSVERPDGSNFTLKIRSTKLEDSAMYFCASSDPGLPASDTQYFGPGTRLTVL.

The chain carries TRBV7-6 and TRBJ1-1; the match to TRBD1 covers 8 bases. This CDR3 has 16 residues. The ends lost 1 base at V and 5 bases at J; junction bases unmatched: 9. Germline CDR1 SGHVS, CDR2 FNYEAQ. CDR3 protein: CASSLDQAGGLTEAFF. The CDR3 coding sequence is TGTGCCAGCAGCTTAGATCAGGCAGGGGGCCTGACTGAAGCTTTCTTT.

This clone was observed a handful of times. The chain carries TRBV27 and TRBJ2-7, with D tentatively TRBD1 (6 bases). Per germline, CDR1 MNHEY and CDR2 SMNVEV (reference sequence). Trimming stripped 6 bases from V and 7 bases from J, with 19 bases between. There are 14 residues in the CDR3. CDR3 amino acids: CASSSRQGSKEQYF. The CDR3 DNA is TGTGCCAGCAGCTCCCGGCAGGGGAGTAAGGAGCAGTACTTC.

The chain uses TRBV2 and TRBJ2-4; no definite D call. Trimming took off 3 bases at V and 8 bases at J, with 5 bases between the two ends. The CDR3 spans 11 residues. CDR1 SNHLY and CDR2 FYNNEI come from the germline V gene. The CDR3 region has the DNA TGTGCCAGCAGTGAGTTCTACATTCAGTACTTC. Amino acids: CASSEFYIQYF.

The chain has TRBV27 and TRBJ1-6; 9 bases match TRBD1. The length of the CDR3 is 15 residues. Germline V gene data show CDR1 as MNHEY and CDR2 as SMNVEV (reference sequence). The V gene end was trimmed by 3 bases and the J gene end by 8 bases; junction bases not matched to a gene: 5. For the CDR3, the DNA is TGTGCCAGCAGTTTTAACAGGGGGCATGATTCACCCCTCCACTTT. This codes for CASSFNRGHDSPLHF.

The genes are TRBV3-1 (or the pseudogene TRBV3-2) and TRBJ2-5; TRBD1 is a possible D gene (5 bases). Per germline, CDR1 LGHDT and CDR2 YNNKEL (reference sequence). V lost 0 bases, J lost 9 bases, and 14 bases lay in between. The CDR3 is 14 residues long. CDR3 sequence reads: CASSQDNGLGAQYF. CDR3 bases: TGTGCCAGCAGCCAAGATAACGGTCTAGGGGCCCAGTACTTC.

The J gene is TRBJ2-7, the V gene TRBV11-3, with D possibly matching TRBD2 (6 bases). The CDR3 totals 13 residues. Germline CDR1 reads SGHNT; CDR2 reads YENEEA. Trimming removed 5 bases at V and 0 bases at J, with 8 bases between. The CDR3 loop reads CASSPSVSYEQYF. The CDR3 coding sequence is TGTGCCAGCAGCCCTAGCGTCTCCTACGAGCAGTACTTC.

This chain links TRBV27 with TRBJ2-6, with D uncertain. Germline-derived CDR1 and CDR2 are MNHEY and SMNVEV (reference sequence). This CDR3 has 14 amino acids. The V end lost 5 bases, the J end lost 2 bases, and 7 bases lay between the germline ends. The CDR3 DNA follows: TGTGCCAGCAGTCCCTGGCCTGGGGCCAACGTCCTGACTTTC. Amino acid sequence: CASSPWPGANVLTF.

The CDR3: CASSRRTGRNEKLFF. The CDR3 DNA reads TGTGCCAGCAGTCGTAGGACAGGGCGGAATGAAAAACTGTTTTTT. The chain has TRBV27 and TRBJ1-4, with TRBD1 identical over 8 bases. The trim removed 5 bases at V and 5 bases at J, leaving 7 bases unmatched. CDR3 size: 15 residues. Germline loops: CDR1 MNHEY, CDR2 SMNVEV (reference sequence).

This rearrangement joins TRBV27 to TRBJ1-1; D is unclear. V dropped 1 base and J dropped 1 base, with 4 bases sitting between them. The length of the CDR3 is 13 residues. Per germline, CDR1 MNHEY and CDR2 SMNVEV (reference sequence). The CDR3, as DNA: TGTGCCAGCAGTTTATTTCAGAACACTGAAGCTTTCTTT. Its translation is CASSLFQNTEAFF.

In its sample, this clone was seen once. This chain connects TRBV19 to TRBJ2-7; TRBD2 aligns across 10 bases. Germline V gene data show CDR1 as LNHDA and CDR2 as SQIVND (reference sequence). The CDR3 spans 15 residues. The V segment lost 7 bases and the J segment 2 bases; nucleotides outside the gene matches: 8. In nucleotides, the CDR3 is TGTGCCAGTAAGGTCTCGCTAGCGGGAGCCTACGAGCAGTACTTC. Its protein product is CASKVSLAGAYEQYF.

The rearrangement uses TRBV10-3 and TRBJ1-4; D is unclear. CDR3 size: 13 residues. The germline CDR1 and CDR2 sequences are ENHRY and SYGVKD. V dropped 6 bases and J dropped 4 bases, with 9 bases sitting between them. The CDR3 protein is CAIRAEVNEKLFF. CDR3 nucleotides: TGTGCCATCAGAGCGGAGGTTAATGAAAAACTGTTTTTT.

The rearrangement links TRBV6-6 to TRBJ2-5; the D gene is possibly TRBD1 (5 bases). Trimming pared 2 bases from V and 1 base from J, leaving 5 bases between. The CDR3 loop spans 13 amino acids. CDR1 and CDR2 (germline): MNHNY, SVGAGI (reference sequence). In nucleotides, the CDR3 is TGTGCCAGCAGTTACAGGGGCCAAGAGACCCAGTACTTC. Its translation: CASSYRGQETQYF.

This clone was picked up a small number of times. This rearrangement joins TRBV10-1 to TRBJ2-1; a possible D gene is TRBD1 (5 bases). The ends were cut back, 5 bases at V and 7 bases at J, with 15 bases in the middle. The CDR3 extends over 14 amino acids. Germline values: CDR1 WNHNN, CDR2 SYGVQD (reference sequence). The CDR3 protein is CASSPPGQRNEQFF. CDR3 bases: TGCGCCAGCAGTCCTCCCGGACAAAGGAATGAGCAGTTCTTC.

The table lists this clone with a count of one. The gene calls are TRBV28 and TRBJ2-1, with 14 bases lining up with TRBD2. The CDR3 extends over 16 amino acids. Germline values: CDR1 MDHEN, CDR2 SYDVKM. Germline trimming cut 2 bases from V and 10 bases from J; bases unmatched to any gene: 7. The CDR3 nucleotides read TGTGCCAGCAGTTTAAGGGGGACTAGCGGGAGATCCGAGCAGTTCTTC. Its protein is CASSLRGTSGRSEQFF.

This chain uses TRBV28 with TRBJ2-2, with D possibly matching TRBD2 (6 bases). V shed 6 bases and J shed 4 bases, with 21 bases lying between them. CDR1 is MDHEN and CDR2 is SYDVKM in the germline V gene. This CDR3 is built from 17 residues. The CDR3 here is CASSPRGTSPITGELFF. DNA for the CDR3: TGTGCCAGCAGCCCCCGGGGGACTTCCCCAATCACCGGGGAGCTGTTTTTT.

This clone was observed many times. The chain carries TRBV5-6 and TRBJ1-5, with 9 nucleotides matching TRBD1. Germline V gives CDR1 SGHDT, CDR2 YYEEEE. There are 15 residues in the CDR3. With V trimmed by 1 base and J by 7 bases, 6 bases remained unmatched. CDR3 amino acids: CASSLFTGGGQPQHF. The CDR3 bases are TGTGCCAGCAGCTTGTTTACAGGGGGCGGGCAGCCCCAGCATTTT.

This rearrangement joins TRBV30 to TRBJ2-7; 7 bases are shared with TRBD1. The junction had 1 base not matched to a gene; V was cut back by 0 bases and J by 2 bases. CDR1 is GTSNPN and CDR2 is SVGIG in the germline V gene (reference sequence). CDR3 length equals 13 residues. The CDR3 DNA sequence: TGTGCCTGGAGTGTAGACAGGGCCTACGAGCAGTACTTC. Its translation: CAWSVDRAYEQYF.

The chain combines TRBV5-1 with TRBJ1-5, with TRBD1 matching over 12 bases. The CDR3 loop spans 18 amino acids. The junction had 15 bases not matched to a gene; V was cut back by 3 bases and J by 8 bases. The germline CDR1 and CDR2 sequences are SGHRS and YFSETQ. The CDR3 here is CASSWGSRDRGLGEPQHF. The CDR3 DNA follows: TGCGCCAGCAGCTGGGGTTCCCGGGACAGGGGGCTTGGGGAGCCCCAGCATTTT.

CDR3 nucleotides: TGTGCCAGCTCGCGGGGGCAGGGCGGCTACGACTTCTACGAGCAGTACTTC. Its translation: CASSRGQGGYDFYEQYF. The rearrangement uses TRBV18 and TRBJ2-7; tentative D call: TRBD2 (7 bases). Looked up from germline, CDR1 is KGHSH and CDR2 is LQKENI. With 6 bases removed from V and 3 bases from J, the gap between germline ends came to 24 bases. This CDR3 comprises 17 residues.

The CDR3 is CASSTGDRTGELFF. The CDR3 nucleotides read TGCGCCAGCAGCACAGGGGATCGAACCGGGGAGCTGTTTTTT. The chain is built from TRBV5-1 and TRBJ2-2, with 7 bases aligning to TRBD1. J gave up 5 bases and V 4 bases, and 5 bases lay outside the gene matches. The CDR3 covers 14 residues. Germline-derived CDR1 and CDR2 are SGHRS and YFSETQ.